This T cell receptor (beta chain) was sequenced in a study of OX40 agonist ivuxolimab in advanced cancers. This CDR3 has 16 amino acids. Per the germline V gene, CDR1 is SGHVS and CDR2 is FQNEAQ. Trimming stripped 2 bases from V and 4 bases from J, with 14 bases between. Findings and caveats of the study: Nonresponders included some who also had low normalized T-cell clonal expansion. At doses 0.1 to 3.0 mg/kg, CD4+ and CD8+ clones expanded.

Using immunoSEQ multiplex PCR, the repertoire was profiled, and TCRdb retains in-frame clones only, with some absent. The sample shows about 65,000 clones, about nine tenths of them seen only once. To note about this clone: Its antigen is not known.

The genes are TRBV7-8 and TRBJ1-4; D is possibly TRBD1 (6 bases). This TCR derives from an adult with an advanced solid tumor such as melanoma, head and neck, liver or kidney cancer. Here the sequenced sample was CD4+ or CD8+ T cells sorted from blood, taken in a trial of the OX40 agonist ivuxolimab. The CDR3 nucleotides read TGTGCCAGCAGCTTAATTTCGGGGGCACGTAATGAAAAACTGTTTTTT. Translated, it gives CASSLISGARNEKLFF.